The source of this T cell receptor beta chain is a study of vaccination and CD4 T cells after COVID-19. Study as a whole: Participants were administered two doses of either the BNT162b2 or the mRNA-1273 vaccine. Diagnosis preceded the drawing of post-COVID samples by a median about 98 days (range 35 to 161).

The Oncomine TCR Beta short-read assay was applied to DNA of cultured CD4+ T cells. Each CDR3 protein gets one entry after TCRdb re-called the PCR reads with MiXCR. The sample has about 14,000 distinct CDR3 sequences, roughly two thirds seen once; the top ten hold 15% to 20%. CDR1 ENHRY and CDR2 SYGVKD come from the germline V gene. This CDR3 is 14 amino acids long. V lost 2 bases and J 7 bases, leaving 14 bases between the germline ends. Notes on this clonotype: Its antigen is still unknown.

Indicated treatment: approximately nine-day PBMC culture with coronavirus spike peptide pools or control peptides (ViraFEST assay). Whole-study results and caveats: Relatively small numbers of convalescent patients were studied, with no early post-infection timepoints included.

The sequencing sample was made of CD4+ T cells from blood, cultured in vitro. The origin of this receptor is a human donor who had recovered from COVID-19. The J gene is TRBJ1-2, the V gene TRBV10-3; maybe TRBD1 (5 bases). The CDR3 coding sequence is TGTGCCATCAGTGAGAGCAGGGACGAATTTGGCTACACCTTC. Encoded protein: CAISESRDEFGYTF.